This T cell receptor (beta chain) was obtained from a study of blood T cell repertoires in COVID-19. Overall study context: Donors in the United States, Italy and Spain gave samples during acute or convalescent COVID-19.

Germline V gene lookup returns CDR1 SEHNR and CDR2 FQNEAQ (reference sequence). V was pared by 4 bases and J by 8 bases, with 13 bases of the junction left unmatched. This CDR3 spans 17 amino acids. Ages ranged from about 18 to 89 years, with residence in around 24 US areas. Categorization into cohorts depended on clinical history that participants reported. Recovered Cohort 3 donors showed two negative PCRs, clearance, or symptom resolution. Sequenced by immunoSEQ multiplex PCR; TCRdb stores in-frame clones only, minus some. The sample includes around 260,000 clones, around 85% of them seen just once.

The receptor's source is a woman in her twenties or thirties who had recovered from COVID-19. This chain uses TRBV7-9 with TRBJ1-4; 10 bases line up with TRBD1. Sequencing used PBMCs or T cells enriched from blood (not recorded which). The chain's CDR3 is CASSSYFSGTGDEKLFF. DNA of the CDR3: TGTGCCAGCAGCTCTTATTTTTCCGGGACAGGGGACGAAAAACTGTTTTTT.